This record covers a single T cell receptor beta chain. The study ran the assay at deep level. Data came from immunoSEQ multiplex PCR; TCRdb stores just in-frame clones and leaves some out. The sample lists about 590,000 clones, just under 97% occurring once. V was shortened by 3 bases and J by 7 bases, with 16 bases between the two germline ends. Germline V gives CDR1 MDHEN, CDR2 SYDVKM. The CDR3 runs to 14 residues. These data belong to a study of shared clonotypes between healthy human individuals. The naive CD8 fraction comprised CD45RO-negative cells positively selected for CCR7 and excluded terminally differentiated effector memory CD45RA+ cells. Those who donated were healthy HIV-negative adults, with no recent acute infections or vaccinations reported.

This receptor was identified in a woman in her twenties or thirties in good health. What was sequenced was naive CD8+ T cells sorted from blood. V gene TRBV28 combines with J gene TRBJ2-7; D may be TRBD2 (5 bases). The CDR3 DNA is TGTGCCAGCAGTTTTGGGCCCAATCGGGGAGAGCAGTACTTC. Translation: CASSFGPNRGEQYF. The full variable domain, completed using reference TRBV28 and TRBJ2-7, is DVKVTQSSRYLVKRTGEKVFLECVQDMDHENMFWYRQDPGLGLRLIYFSYDVKMKEKGDIPEGYSVSREKKERFSLILESASTNQTSMYLCASSFGPNRGEQYFGPGTRLTVT.